This T cell receptor (beta chain) appears in the sequencing data of a study of graft-versus-host responses after intestinal transplantation. For the study at large: All recipients were transplanted with multivisceral, liver-intestinal, or isolated intestinal grafts. Every transplant recipient was induced with anti-thymocyte globulin, then maintained on tacrolimus and steroids for around 3 years.

Notes on the study in general: Peak GvH clone levels in circulation were associated with early post-transplant HvG declines. GvH clones appeared in recipient marrow, some first in ileum or blood.

CDR1 is SGHAT and CDR2 is FQNNGV in the germline V gene. The CDR3 consists of 16 residues. V was clipped by 1 base and J by 5 bases, with 17 bases between them. Measured with immunoSEQ multiplex PCR; TCRdb has only the in-frame clones, and not every one. The repertoire holds about 97,000 clones, 75% to 95% seen once, with about 16% in the top ten. On this clone itself: The antigen remains undetermined.

V gene TRBV11-2 combines with J gene TRBJ1-1; D may be TRBD1 (6 bases). This TCR came from a human patient who received an intestinal transplant, so some T cells may come from the graft donor. This sample comprised PBMCs, obtained roughly 450 days after intestinal transplant. The CDR3 sequence is CASSLGQGIGVTEAFF. CDR3 in DNA: TGTGCCAGCAGCTTAGGGCAGGGGATCGGCGTTACTGAAGCTTTCTTT.